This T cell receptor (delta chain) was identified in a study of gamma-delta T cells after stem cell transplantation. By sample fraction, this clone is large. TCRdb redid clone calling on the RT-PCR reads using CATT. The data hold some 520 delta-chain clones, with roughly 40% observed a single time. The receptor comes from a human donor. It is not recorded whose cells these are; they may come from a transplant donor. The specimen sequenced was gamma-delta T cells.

The DNA for the CDR3 is TGTGCTCTTGGGAAGCGTCTTCCTACACGTACTGGGGGACCCAAACTCATCTTT. It codes for CALGKRLPTRTGGPKLIF. The gene calls are TRDV1 and TRDJ1; a possible D gene is TRDD3 (9 bases). The germline V gene has CDR1 TSWWSYY and CDR2 QGS. The CDR3 is 18 residues long. Trimming pared 5 bases from V and 8 bases from J, leaving 30 bases between.